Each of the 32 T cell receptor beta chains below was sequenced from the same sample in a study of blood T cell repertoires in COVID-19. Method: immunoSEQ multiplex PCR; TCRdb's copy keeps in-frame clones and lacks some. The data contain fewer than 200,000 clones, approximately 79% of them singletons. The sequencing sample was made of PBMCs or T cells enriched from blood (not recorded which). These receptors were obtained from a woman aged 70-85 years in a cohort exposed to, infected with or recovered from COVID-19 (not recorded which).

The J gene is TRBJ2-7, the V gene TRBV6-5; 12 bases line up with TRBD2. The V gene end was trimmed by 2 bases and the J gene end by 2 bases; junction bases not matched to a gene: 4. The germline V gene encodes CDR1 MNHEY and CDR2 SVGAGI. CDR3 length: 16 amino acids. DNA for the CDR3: TGTGCCAGCAGTTACCAGGGGACTAGCGGGCCCTACGAGCAGTACTTC. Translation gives CASSYQGTSGPYEQYF.

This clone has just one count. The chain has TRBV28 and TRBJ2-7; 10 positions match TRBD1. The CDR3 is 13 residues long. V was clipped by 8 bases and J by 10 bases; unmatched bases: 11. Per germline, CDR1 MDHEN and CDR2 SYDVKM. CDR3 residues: CASVSRDRGLQYF. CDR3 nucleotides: TGTGCCAGCGTTTCCCGGGACAGGGGTCTTCAGTACTTC.

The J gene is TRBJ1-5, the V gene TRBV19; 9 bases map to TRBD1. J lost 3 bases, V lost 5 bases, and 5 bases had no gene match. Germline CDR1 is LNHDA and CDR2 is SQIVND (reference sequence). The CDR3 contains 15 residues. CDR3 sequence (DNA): TGTGCCAGTAGTTTCGGACAGGGGCACAATCAGCCCCAGCATTTT. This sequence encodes CASSFGQGHNQPQHF.

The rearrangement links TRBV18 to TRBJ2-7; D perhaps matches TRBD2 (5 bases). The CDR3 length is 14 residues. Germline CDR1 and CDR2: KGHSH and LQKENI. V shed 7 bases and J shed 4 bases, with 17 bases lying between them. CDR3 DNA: TGTGCCAGCTACGGGGATTCACCGGGGTACGAGCAGTACTTC. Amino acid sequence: CASYGDSPGYEQYF.

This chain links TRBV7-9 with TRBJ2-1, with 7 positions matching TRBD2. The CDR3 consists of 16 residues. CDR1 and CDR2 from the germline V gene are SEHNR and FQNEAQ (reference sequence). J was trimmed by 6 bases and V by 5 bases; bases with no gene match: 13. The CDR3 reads CASSPRASGTVNEQFF. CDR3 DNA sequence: TGTGCCAGCAGCCCGAGGGCCAGCGGGACGGTCAATGAGCAGTTCTTC.

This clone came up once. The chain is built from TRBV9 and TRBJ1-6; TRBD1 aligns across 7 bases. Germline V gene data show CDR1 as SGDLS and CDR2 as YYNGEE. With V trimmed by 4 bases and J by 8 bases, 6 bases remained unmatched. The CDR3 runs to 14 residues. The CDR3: CASSPGTEHSPLHF. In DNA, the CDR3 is TGTGCCAGCAGCCCCGGGACAGAGCATTCACCCCTCCACTTT.

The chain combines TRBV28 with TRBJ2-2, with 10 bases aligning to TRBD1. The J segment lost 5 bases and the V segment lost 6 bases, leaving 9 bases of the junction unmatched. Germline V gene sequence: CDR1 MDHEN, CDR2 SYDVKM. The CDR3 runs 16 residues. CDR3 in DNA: TGTGCCAGCAGCTCCCTAGGACAGGGGGGGACCGGGGAGCTGTTTTTT. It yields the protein CASSSLGQGGTGELFF.

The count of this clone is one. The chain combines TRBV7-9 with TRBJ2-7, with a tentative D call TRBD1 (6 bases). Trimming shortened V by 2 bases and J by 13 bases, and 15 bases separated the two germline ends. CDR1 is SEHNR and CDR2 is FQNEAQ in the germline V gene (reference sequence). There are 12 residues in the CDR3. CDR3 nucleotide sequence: TGTGCCAGCAGCTTAACAGGGCAAATCTTTTACTTC. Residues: CASSLTGQIFYF.

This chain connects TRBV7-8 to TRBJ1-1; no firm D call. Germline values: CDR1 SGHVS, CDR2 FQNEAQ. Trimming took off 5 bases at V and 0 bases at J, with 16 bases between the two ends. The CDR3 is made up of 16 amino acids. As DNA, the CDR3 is TGTGCCAGCAGCCGTACCCTGCCCGGGATGAACACTGAAGCTTTCTTT. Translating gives CASSRTLPGMNTEAFF.

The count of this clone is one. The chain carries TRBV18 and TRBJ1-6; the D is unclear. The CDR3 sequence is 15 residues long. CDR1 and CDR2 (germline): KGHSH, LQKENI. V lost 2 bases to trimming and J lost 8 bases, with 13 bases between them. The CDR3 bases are TGTGCCAGCTCACCATCCGACGGAGATGATTCACCCCTCCACTTT. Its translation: CASSPSDGDDSPLHF.

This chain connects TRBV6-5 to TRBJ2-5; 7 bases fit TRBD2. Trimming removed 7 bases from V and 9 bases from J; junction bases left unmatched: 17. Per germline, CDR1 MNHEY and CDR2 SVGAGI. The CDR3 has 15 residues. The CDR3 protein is CASKRWEGGDDAQYF. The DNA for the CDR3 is TGTGCCAGCAAGCGTTGGGAGGGTGGGGATGATGCCCAGTACTTC.

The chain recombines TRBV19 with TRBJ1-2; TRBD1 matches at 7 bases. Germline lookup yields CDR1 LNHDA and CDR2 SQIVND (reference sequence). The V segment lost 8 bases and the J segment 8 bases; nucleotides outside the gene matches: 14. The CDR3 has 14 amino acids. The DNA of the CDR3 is TGTGCCAGTTGGGACAGTCAGGCGTTTAGGGGCTACACCTTC. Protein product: CASWDSQAFRGYTF.

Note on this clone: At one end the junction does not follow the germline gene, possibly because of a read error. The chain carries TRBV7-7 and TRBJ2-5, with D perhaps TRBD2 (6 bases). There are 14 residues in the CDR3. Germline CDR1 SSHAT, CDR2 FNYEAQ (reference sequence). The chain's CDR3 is CASSLRLGQETQYF. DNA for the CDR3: TGTGCTAGCAGCCTCAGACTAGGCCAAGAGACCCAGTACTTC.

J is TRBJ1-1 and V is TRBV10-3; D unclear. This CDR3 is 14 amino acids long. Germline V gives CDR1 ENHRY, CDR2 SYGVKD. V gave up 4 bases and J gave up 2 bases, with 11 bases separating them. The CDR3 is CAISVEGGNTEAFF. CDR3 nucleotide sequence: TGTGCCATCAGTGTGGAGGGTGGAAACACTGAAGCTTTCTTT.

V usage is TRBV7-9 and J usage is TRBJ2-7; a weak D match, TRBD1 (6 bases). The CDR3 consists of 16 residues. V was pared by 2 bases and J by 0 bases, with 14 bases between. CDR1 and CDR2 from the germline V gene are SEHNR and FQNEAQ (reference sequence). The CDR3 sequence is CASSLRGTGASYEQYF. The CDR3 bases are TGTGCCAGCAGCTTAAGGGGGACCGGGGCCTCCTACGAGCAGTACTTC.

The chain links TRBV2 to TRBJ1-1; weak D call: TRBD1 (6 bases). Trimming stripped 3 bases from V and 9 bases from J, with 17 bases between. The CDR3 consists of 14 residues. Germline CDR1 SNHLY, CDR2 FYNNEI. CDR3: CASSDPRDTSKAFF. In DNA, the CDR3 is TGTGCCAGCAGTGACCCCCGGGACACATCAAAAGCTTTCTTT.

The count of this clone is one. The CDR3 nucleotides are TGTGCCAGCAGCTTCTATAGACAGATCCTCGGAAACACCATATATTTT. Translation gives CASSFYRQILGNTIYF. V gene TRBV7-8 combines with J gene TRBJ1-3, with D perhaps TRBD1 (5 bases). Germline CDR1 reads SGHVS; CDR2 reads FQNEAQ. The CDR3 is 16 residues long. The V gene lost 3 bases and the J gene lost 4 bases, with 16 bases spanning the gap.

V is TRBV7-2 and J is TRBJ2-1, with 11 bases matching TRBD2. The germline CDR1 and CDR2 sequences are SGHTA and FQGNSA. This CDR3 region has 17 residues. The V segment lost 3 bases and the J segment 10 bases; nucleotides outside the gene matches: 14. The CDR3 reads CASSFIIAGGHFGEQFF. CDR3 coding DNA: TGTGCCAGCAGCTTTATCATAGCGGGAGGGCACTTCGGGGAGCAGTTCTTC. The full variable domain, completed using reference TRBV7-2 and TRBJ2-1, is GAGVSQSPSNKVTEKGKDVELRCDPISGHTALYWYRQSLGQGLEFLIYFQGNSAPDKSGLPSDRFSAERTGGSVSTLTIQRTQQEDSAVYLCASSFIIAGGHFGEQFFGPGTRLTVL.

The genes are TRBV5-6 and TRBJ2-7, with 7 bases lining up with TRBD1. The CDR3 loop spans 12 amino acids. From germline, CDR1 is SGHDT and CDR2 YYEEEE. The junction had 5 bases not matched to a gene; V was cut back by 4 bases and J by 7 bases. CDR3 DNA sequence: TGTGCCAGCAGCCAACGACAGGGAGAGCAGTACTTC. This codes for CASSQRQGEQYF.

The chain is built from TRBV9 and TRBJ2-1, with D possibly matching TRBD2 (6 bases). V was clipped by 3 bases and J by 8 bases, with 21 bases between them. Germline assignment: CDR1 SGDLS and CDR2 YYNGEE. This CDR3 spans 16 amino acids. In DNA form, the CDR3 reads TGTGCCAGCAGCGCCTCAGGGACTGCCGCGAGGTATGAGCAGTTCTTC. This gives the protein CASSASGTAARYEQFF.

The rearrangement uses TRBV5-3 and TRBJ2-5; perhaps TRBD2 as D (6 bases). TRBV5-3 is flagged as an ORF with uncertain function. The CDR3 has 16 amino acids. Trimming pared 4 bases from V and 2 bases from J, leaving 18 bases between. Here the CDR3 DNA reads TGTGCCAGAAGCCCGGGGGATGAGCGGAGGCAAGAGACCCAGTACTTC. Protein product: CARSPGDERRQETQYF.

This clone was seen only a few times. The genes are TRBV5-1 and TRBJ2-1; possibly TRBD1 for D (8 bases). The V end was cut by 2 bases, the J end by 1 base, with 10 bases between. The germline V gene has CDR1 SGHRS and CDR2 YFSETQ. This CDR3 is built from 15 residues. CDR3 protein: CASSLQGGSYNEQFF. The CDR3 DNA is TGCGCCAGCAGCTTACAGGGGGGGTCCTACAATGAGCAGTTCTTC.

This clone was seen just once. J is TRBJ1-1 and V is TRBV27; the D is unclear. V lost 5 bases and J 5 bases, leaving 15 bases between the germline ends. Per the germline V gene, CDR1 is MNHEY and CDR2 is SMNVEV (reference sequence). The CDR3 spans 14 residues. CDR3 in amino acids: CASSRRLAGTEAFF. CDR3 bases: TGTGCCAGCAGTCGCCGGTTGGCGGGGACTGAAGCTTTCTTT.

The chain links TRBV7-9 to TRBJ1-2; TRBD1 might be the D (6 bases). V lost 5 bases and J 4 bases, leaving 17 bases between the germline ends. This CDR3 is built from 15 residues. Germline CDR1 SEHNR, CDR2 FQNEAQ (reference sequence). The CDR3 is CASSIRDTGLYGYTF. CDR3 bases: TGTGCCAGCAGCATCCGGGACACGGGCCTCTATGGCTACACCTTC.

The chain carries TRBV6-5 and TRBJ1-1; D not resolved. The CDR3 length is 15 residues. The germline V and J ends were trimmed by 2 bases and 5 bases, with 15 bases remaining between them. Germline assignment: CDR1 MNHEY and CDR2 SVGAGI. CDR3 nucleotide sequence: TGTGCCAGCAGTTACGATTCGGGGAGTTTGACTGAAGCTTTCTTT. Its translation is CASSYDSGSLTEAFF.

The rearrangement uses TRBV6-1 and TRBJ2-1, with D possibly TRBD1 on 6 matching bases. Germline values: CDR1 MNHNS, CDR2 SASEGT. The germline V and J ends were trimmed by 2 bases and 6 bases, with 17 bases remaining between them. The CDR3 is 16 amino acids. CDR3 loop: CASSEYGVQGGNEQFF. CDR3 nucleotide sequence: TGTGCCAGCAGTGAATATGGCGTTCAAGGGGGCAATGAGCAGTTCTTC.

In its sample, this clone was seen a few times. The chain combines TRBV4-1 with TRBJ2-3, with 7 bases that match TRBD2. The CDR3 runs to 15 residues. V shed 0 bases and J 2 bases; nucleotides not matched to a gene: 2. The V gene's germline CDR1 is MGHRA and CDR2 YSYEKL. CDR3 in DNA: TGCGCCAGCAGCCAAGAGGGGGGGACCACAGATACGCAGTATTTT. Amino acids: CASSQEGGTTDTQYF.

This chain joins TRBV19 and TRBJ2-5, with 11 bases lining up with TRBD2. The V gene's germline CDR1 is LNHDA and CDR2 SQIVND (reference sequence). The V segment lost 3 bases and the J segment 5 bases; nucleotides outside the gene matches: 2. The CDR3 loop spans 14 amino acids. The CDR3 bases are TGTGCCAGTAGTATGACTAGCGGGACCGAGACCCAGTACTTC. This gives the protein CASSMTSGTETQYF.

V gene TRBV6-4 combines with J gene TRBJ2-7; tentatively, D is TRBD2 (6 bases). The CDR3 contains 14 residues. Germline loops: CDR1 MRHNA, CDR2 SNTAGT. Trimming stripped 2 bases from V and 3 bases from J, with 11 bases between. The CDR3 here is CASSDGGEYYEQYF. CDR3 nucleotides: TGTGCCAGCAGTGACGGCGGGGAATACTACGAGCAGTACTTC.

CDR3 residues: CASRLHWEGGNTIYF. As DNA, the CDR3 is TGCGCCAGCAGGCTCCATTGGGAGGGTGGAAACACCATATATTTT. The V and J genes are TRBV5-1 and TRBJ1-3; D gene unclear. Trimming took 5 bases from V and 3 from J, leaving 15 bases between them. Germline-derived CDR1 and CDR2 are SGHRS and YFSETQ. This CDR3 has 15 amino acids.

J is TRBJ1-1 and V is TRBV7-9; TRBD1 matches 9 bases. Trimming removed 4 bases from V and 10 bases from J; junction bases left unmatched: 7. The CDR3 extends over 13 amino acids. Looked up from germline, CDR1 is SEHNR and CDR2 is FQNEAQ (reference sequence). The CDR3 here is CASSSAGDRAAFF. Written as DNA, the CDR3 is TGTGCCAGCAGCTCCGCCGGGGACAGGGCAGCTTTCTTT.

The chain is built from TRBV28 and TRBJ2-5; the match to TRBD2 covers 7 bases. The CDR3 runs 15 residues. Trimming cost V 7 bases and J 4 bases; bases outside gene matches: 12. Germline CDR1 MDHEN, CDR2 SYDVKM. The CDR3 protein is CASTDSREGGETQYF. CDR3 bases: TGTGCCAGCACCGATAGCAGGGAGGGTGGAGAGACCCAGTACTTC.